The entry below describes one TCR beta chain. The clone's antigen remains unknown. Base qualities are not recorded, but no much larger clone differs from it by a single base. Based on the germline V gene (reference sequence), the CDR1 and CDR2 sequences are MNHEY and SMNVEV. Inclusive of the bounding cysteine and phenylalanine, the CDR3 is 15 residues long. Kept here is only the CDR3 DNA, which spans 45 bases and is read in frame from base 1. The V and J ends are trimmed by 1 base and 3 bases, leaving 10 bases between them. The data were obtained in a study of PD-1 blockade in mismatch repair-deficient tumors (dated by TCRdb to the late 2010s). A note on the overall study: Between late 2013 and September 2016, 75 to 95 consecutive patients with some 12 mismatch repair-deficient cancer types, all previously treated and progressing, were enrolled in the trial. Tumor-associated T cell clones in the peripheral blood of patients responding to PD-1 blockade were tracked using deep sequencing of TCR CDR3 regions.

Mismatch repair deficiency was established in every enrolled patient by polymerase chain reaction or immunohistochemistry. TCR sequencing was performed for a few patients who responded to pembrolizumab therapy. In the phase II trial, pembrolizumab PD-1 blockade was tested prospectively in advanced mismatch repair-deficient cancers, no matter which tissue of origin the cancers came from. Peripheral blood T cell samples were serially collected before and at multiple times after PD-1 blockade was started. Blood sampling times were expressed in weeks after the first pembrolizumab dose. General conclusions and limits of the study: Clones residing in the tumor, which were often undetectable in blood before treatment, expanded quickly after pembrolizumab and then contracted, generally before radiologic responses.

Library method: the immunoSEQ multiplex PCR assay. What TCRdb holds here is the immuneACCESS table cut down to in-frame rearrangements. Part of the clones is not present; checked against another copy, under half of the missing clones reflect an unresolved V gene, and the others are unexplained. This sample holds under 50,000 clones; approximately 88% were observed only once. The ten largest clones represent around 0.99% of the sample. This chain is built from TRBV27 and TRBJ2-1, with a tentative D gene TRBD1 over 5 matching bases. Sequenced here: PBMCs, sampled 38 to 40 weeks after starting pembrolizumab. The origin of this receptor is an adult with mismatch repair-deficient cancer. The base sequence is TGTGCCAGCAGTTTATGGGGCAGGGACTACAATGAGCAGTTCTTC. This translates into CASSLWGRDYNEQFF.